The 4 T cell receptor beta chains reported below all come from one sample, sequenced in a study of blood T cell repertoires in COVID-19. Method: immunoSEQ multiplex PCR; TCRdb's copy keeps in-frame clones and lacks some. Here the sample spans 99,000 or so clones, under 90% being singletons. The sequenced sample was peripheral blood. The receptors come from an elderly man with acute or convalescent COVID-19.

This clone has only one observation. The chain uses TRBV12-3 or TRBV12-4 and TRBJ2-3; D possibly corresponds to TRBD1 (6 bases). V gave up 6 bases and J gave up 7 bases, with 11 bases separating them. The CDR3 runs 12 residues. The CDR3 here is CASRTDSNTQYF. The CDR3 DNA reads TGTGCCAGCAGAACGGACAGCAATACGCAGTATTTT.

This chain joins TRBV18 and TRBJ2-5, with TRBD2 as a possible D gene (7 bases). V gave up 5 bases and J gave up 5 bases, with 15 bases separating them. CDR1 and CDR2 (germline): KGHSH, LQKENI. CDR3 length: 14 amino acids. In DNA, the CDR3 is TGTGCCAGCTCATCACAGGGAGGGGTTGAGACCCAGTACTTC. Translated: CASSSQGGVETQYF.

The rearrangement uses TRBV27 and TRBJ2-7; 7 bases line up with TRBD1. Losses at the gene ends were 6 bases for V and 4 bases for J; bases not matched to a gene: 9. CDR3 size: 14 residues. Per germline, CDR1 MNHEY and CDR2 SMNVEV (reference sequence). This chain's CDR3 is CASRDLTGSYEQYF. The CDR3 coding sequence is TGTGCCAGCAGAGACCTGACAGGGTCATACGAGCAGTACTTC.

The J gene is TRBJ1-5, the V gene TRBV19; TRBD1 is a possible D gene (6 bases). Germline CDR1 is LNHDA and CDR2 is SQIVND (reference sequence). V was shortened by 3 bases and J by 7 bases, with 10 bases between the two germline ends. This CDR3 region has 13 residues. This CDR3 reads CASSIPGEQPQHF. CDR3 nucleotide sequence: TGTGCCAGTAGTATTCCAGGGGAACAGCCCCAGCATTTT.